The rows below give T cell receptor beta chains drawn from one sample of a study of cytomegalovirus exposure and HLA in healthy donors. Profiling relied on immunoSEQ multiplex PCR, and the TCRdb table lists in-frame clones only, not all of them. The table includes 220,000 or so clones, around four fifths detected once. Sequencing input: PBMCs. The receptors here all came from a male donor in good health and CMV-seronegative. The CDR3 runs from the conserved cysteine through the conserved F or W. A D gene is named only where the DNA matches it firmly. A clone size is listed for some rows: how often the clone was seen (once, few, many), or a class if it is expanded.

abundance	d_gene	v_gene	j_gene	CDR3nt	CDR3aa
-	TRBD2	TRBV30	TRBJ2-7	TGTGCCTGGTTGGGGGGGAACGACGAGCAGTACTTC	CAWLGGNDEQYF
-	-	TRBV28	TRBJ2-7	TGTGCCAGCAGTCTACCCCTGTTAAAAGCTCGGTACTTC	CASSLPLLKARYF
-	-	TRBV28	TRBJ2-5	TGTGCCAGCAGTTTTGTCAAGCCAGAGACCCAGTACTTC	CASSFVKPETQYF
-	TRBD1	TRBV6-5	TRBJ2-5	TGTGCCAGCAGTACAAGGGACAGGGTCCCGGAGACCCAGTACTTC	CASSTRDRVPETQYF
once	-	TRBV19	TRBJ2-7	TGTGCCAGTAGTATGGTCCCCGGACATAACTCCTACGAGCAGTACTTC	CASSMVPGHNSYEQYF
-	TRBD1	TRBV5-5	TRBJ2-5	TGTGCCAGCAGCCTGACAGGGGTTTGGAGGGAGACCCAGTACTTC	CASSLTGVWRETQYF
-	TRBD2	TRBV6-5	TRBJ2-1	TGTGCCAGCAGTTCCCCATATAGCGGGGGCAATGAGCAGTTCTTC	CASSSPYSGGNEQFF
once	-	TRBV6-1	TRBJ1-5	TGTGCCAGCAGTGAAGCGCTCGTAGCGTATAGCAATCAGCCCCAGCATTTT	CASSEALVAYSNQPQHF
-	-	TRBV5-1	TRBJ2-1	TGCGCCAGCAGCTTGGTGAGCACTACGGTTGAGCAGTTCTTC	CASSLVSTTVEQFF
once	TRBD2	TRBV7-2	TRBJ2-3	TGTGCCAGCAGCCCACTAGCGGGAGAGAGAGATACGCAGTATTTT	CASSPLAGERDTQYF
-	-	TRBV29-1	TRBJ2-7	TGCAGCGCCCTTGGGAGGGGGGGCAACGAGCAGTACTTC	CSALGRGGNEQYF
-	-	TRBV7-9	TRBJ2-2	TGTGCCAGCAGCTTCCGGGGTATCGCGAACACCGGGGAGCTGTTTTTT	CASSFRGIANTGELFF
few	-	TRBV5-6	TRBJ2-7	TGTGCCAGCAGCTTGATTCTCGGACTTACCTACGAGCAGTACTTC	CASSLILGLTYEQYF
-	TRBD2	TRBV6-1	TRBJ2-1	TGTGCCAGCTCTAGCGGGTACAATGAGCAGTTCTTC	CASSSGYNEQFF
-	TRBD1	TRBV5-4	TRBJ1-2	TGTGCCAGCAGCGGCCGGGGACAGATTAACTATGGCTACACCTTC	CASSGRGQINYGYTF
few	-	TRBV6-6	TRBJ1-5	TGTGCCAGCACCAGGGGAACAGGGCTTCAGCCCCAGCATTTT	CASTRGTGLQPQHF
once	TRBD1	TRBV10-2	TRBJ1-2	TGCGCCAGCAGTGAGTTGGAGGGGGCCTCCGATGGCTACACCTTC	CASSELEGASDGYTF
few	-	TRBV2	TRBJ2-1	TGTGCCAGCAGGGGGAGCTCCTACAATGAGCAGTTCTTC	CASRGSSYNEQFF
-	TRBD2	TRBV5-1	TRBJ2-3	TGCGCCAGCAGCTTGGCAGCGGGGTTCGGGAGAGGAGATACGCAGTATTTT	CASSLAAGFGRGDTQYF
once	-	TRBV4-2	TRBJ2-7	TGTGCCAGCAGCCAGGGAGGCCAGCTCACCTACGAGCAGTACTTC	CASSQGGQLTYEQYF
-	TRBD2	TRBV5-4	TRBJ2-7	TGTGCCAGCAGGACTAGCGGGTCCAACGAGCAGTACTTC	CASRTSGSNEQYF
-	TRBD2	TRBV5-4	TRBJ2-7	TGTGCCAGCAGCGGGTCGGGACTAGCGGTTATCTACGAGCAGTACTTC	CASSGSGLAVIYEQYF